Listed below are T cell receptor beta chains from one sample, sequenced in a study of long-term antiretroviral therapy in people with HIV. Method: immunoSEQ multiplex PCR; TCRdb's copy keeps in-frame clones and lacks some. This sample carries more than 15,000 clones, about 81% of them seen once, and the ten largest clones take approximately 9%. The sample was unsorted PBMCs, taken 0.3 years before starting antiretroviral therapy. The receptors originated from a man over 45 with HIV. The CDR3 runs from the conserved cysteine through the conserved F or W. D genes are given only for firm matches. Clone size is stated in some rows and not others, as once, few, many or a class when expanded.

>TRBV29-1|few|TRBJ2-7|TRBD2
CSVESGEGYEQYF
TGCAGCGTTGAATCCGGGGAGGGCTACGAGCAGTACTTC
>TRBV6-6|-|TRBJ1-1|-
CASSYSLQGYTEAFF
TGTGCCAGCAGTTACTCGCTCCAGGGGTACACTGAAGCTTTCTTT
>TRBV14|-|TRBJ1-2|-
CASSQFQGWNYGYTF
TGTGCCAGCAGCCAATTCCAGGGGTGGAACTATGGCTACACCTTC
>TRBV7-9|-|TRBJ1-2|-
CASSSTGVGYTF
TGTGCCAGCAGCTCGACAGGAGTAGGCTACACCTTC
>TRBV7-2|-|TRBJ1-4|-
CASSRSLRGNEKLFF
TGTGCCAGCAGCAGATCCCTGAGAGGAAATGAAAAACTGTTTTTT
>TRBV19|-|TRBJ2-5|TRBD1
CASKTGGEVETQYF
TGTGCCAGCAAAACAGGGGGCGAGGTCGAGACCCAGTACTTC
>TRBV19|few|TRBJ1-1|-
CASSMGRSNTEAFF
TGTGCCAGTAGTATGGGCAGGTCGAACACTGAAGCTTTCTTT
>TRBV6-1|once|TRBJ2-7|TRBD1
CASSGGTGPYEQYF
TGTGCCAGCAGTGGGGGGACAGGGCCCTACGAGCAGTACTTC
>TRBV7-9|once|TRBJ2-7|-
CASSHGGANEQYF
TGTGCCAGCAGTCACGGCGGGGCTAACGAGCAGTACTTC
>TRBV15|-|TRBJ2-1|-
CATSRINNEQFF
TGTGCCACCAGTAGAATTAACAATGAGCAGTTCTTC
>TRBV28|once|TRBJ2-7|-
CASSFPEGSSYEQYF
TGTGCCAGCAGTTTCCCGGAGGGGAGCTCCTACGAGCAGTACTTC
>TRBV7-7|-|TRBJ2-2|-
CASSLSLAGELFF
TGTGCTAGCAGCTTATCTCTAGCCGGGGAGCTGTTTTTT
>TRBV5-1|-|TRBJ2-7|TRBD1
CASTPAGGYEQYF
TGCGCCAGCACCCCGGCAGGGGGATACGAGCAGTACTTC
>TRBV9|-|TRBJ2-6|-
CASSVAAGSASGANVLTF
TGTGCCAGCAGCGTAGCGGCAGGGTCCGCCTCTGGGGCCAACGTCCTGACTTTC
>TRBV7-9|-|TRBJ2-7|-
CASSLDRTSYEQYF
TGTGCCAGCAGCTTAGACAGGACTTCCTACGAGCAGTACTTC
>TRBV5-4|-|TRBJ1-4|-
CASSRGNEKLFF
TGTGCCAGCAGTCGGGGCAATGAAAAACTGTTTTTT
>TRBV4-3|once|TRBJ1-2|-
CASSQAGNRAGYTF
TGCGCCAGCAGCCAAGCCGGTAACAGGGCCGGCTACACCTTC
>TRBV7-9|few|TRBJ1-6|TRBD1
CASSFTSTGEYSPLHF
TGTGCCAGCAGCTTCACTTCGACAGGGGAATATTCACCCCTCCACTTT
>TRBV11-2|-|TRBJ1-1|-
CASRLWRNTEAFF
TGTGCCAGCAGGTTATGGCGGAACACTGAAGCTTTCTTT